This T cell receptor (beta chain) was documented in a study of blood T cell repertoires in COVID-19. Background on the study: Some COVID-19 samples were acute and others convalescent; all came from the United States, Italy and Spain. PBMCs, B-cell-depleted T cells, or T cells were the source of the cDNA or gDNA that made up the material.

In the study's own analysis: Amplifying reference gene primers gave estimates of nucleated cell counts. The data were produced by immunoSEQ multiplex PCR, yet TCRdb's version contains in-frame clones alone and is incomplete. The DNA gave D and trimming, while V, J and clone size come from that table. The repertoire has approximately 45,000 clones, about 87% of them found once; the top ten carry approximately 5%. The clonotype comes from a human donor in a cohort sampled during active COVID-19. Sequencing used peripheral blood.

The CDR3 coding sequence is TGTGCCAGCAGCCTTTTCGGGACAGGGAATGGCTACACCTTC. This translates into CASSLFGTGNGYTF. The rearrangement links TRBV14 to TRBJ1-2; TRBD1 matches at 9 bases. With V trimmed by 4 bases and J by 6 bases, 6 bases remained unmatched. CDR1 is SGHDN, CDR2 FVKESK, per germline. The CDR3 totals 14 residues. The whole variable domain, filled in from reference TRBV14 and TRBJ1-2, reads EAGVTQFPSHSVIEKGQTVTLRCDPISGHDNLYWYRRVMGKEIKFLLHFVKESKQDESGMPNNRFLAERTGGTYSTLKVQPAELEDSGVYFCASSLFGTGNGYTFGSGTRLTVV.